A single sample gave rise to the 30 T cell receptor beta chains below, sequenced in a study of cytomegalovirus exposure and HLA in healthy donors. Libraries were prepared by immunoSEQ multiplex PCR; TCRdb keeps only in-frame clonotypes and omits some of them. The sample has approximately 160,000 clones; about 90% are singletons. The specimen was PBMCs. The receptors shown here come from a young woman in good health and CMV-seropositive.

The chain links TRBV11-3 to TRBJ2-1; 9 bases agree with TRBD1. V was pared by 5 bases and J by 8 bases, with 13 bases of the junction left unmatched. The germline gives CDR1 SGHNT, CDR2 YENEEA. CDR3 size: 16 residues. CDR3 nucleotides: TGTGCCAGCAGCCAGGGTCCACAGGGGGCGCGAGATGAGCAGTTCTTC. Protein: CASSQGPQGARDEQFF.

A single count supports this clone. The J gene is TRBJ2-3, the V gene TRBV2, with 11 positions matching TRBD1. Germline V gene data show CDR1 as SNHLY and CDR2 as FYNNEI. V was pared by 8 bases and J by 0 bases, with 4 bases of the junction left unmatched. The CDR3 has 15 residues. CDR3 sequence (DNA): TGTGCCAGCTCAGGACAGGGGGCGAGCACAGATACGCAGTATTTT. Encoded protein: CASSGQGASTDTQYF.

The chain uses TRBV6-5 and TRBJ1-2; D gene ambiguous. V was shortened by 5 bases and J by 3 bases, with 7 bases between the two germline ends. From germline, CDR1 is MNHEY and CDR2 SVGAGI. CDR3 length: 12 amino acids. This chain's CDR3 is CASSGGDYGYTF. CDR3 sequence (DNA): TGTGCCAGCAGTGGCGGGGACTATGGCTACACCTTC.

The chain has TRBV5-1 and TRBJ2-3; D not resolved. The germline V gene encodes CDR1 SGHRS and CDR2 YFSETQ. This CDR3 region has 13 residues. The V end was cut by 0 bases, the J end by 4 bases, with 6 bases between. CDR3 sequence reads: CASSLGLPDTQYF. In DNA, the CDR3 is TGCGCCAGCAGCTTGGGACTCCCAGATACGCAGTATTTT.

The chain has TRBV4-2 and TRBJ2-7, with D perhaps TRBD2 (6 bases). This CDR3 has 15 residues. V was shortened by 2 bases and J by 3 bases, with 14 bases between the two germline ends. Germline V gene sequence: CDR1 LGHNA, CDR2 YNFKEQ. The CDR3 loop is CASSQTLAASYEQYF. CDR3 nucleotide sequence: TGTGCCAGCAGCCAAACCTTAGCGGCGAGCTACGAGCAGTACTTC.

As for this clone: The same CDR3 arises from other DNA sequences in this sample as well. This rearrangement joins TRBV4-1 to TRBJ1-1; no clear D. This CDR3 is 13 amino acids long. V was cut by 1 base and J by 2 bases, with 5 bases left in between. Germline loops: CDR1 MGHRA, CDR2 YSYEKL. The DNA of the CDR3 is TGCGCCAGCAGCCAAGGCACTAACACTGAAGCTTTCTTT. Amino acid sequence: CASSQGTNTEAFF.

This clone was counted a few times. This chain uses TRBV6-5 with TRBJ1-5; 8 positions match TRBD1. The CDR3 covers 15 residues. The V and J ends lost 6 bases and 3 bases, in that order; junction bases with no gene match: 7. Germline V lookup: CDR1 MNHEY, CDR2 SVGAGI. CDR3 in amino acids: CASSPEDRANQPQHF. The CDR3 DNA reads as TGTGCCAGCAGCCCCGAGGACAGGGCCAATCAGCCCCAGCATTTT.

The chain employs TRBV4-1 and TRBJ2-6; TRBD1 matches at 8 bases. The CDR3 has 21 residues. From germline, CDR1 is MGHRA and CDR2 YSYEKL. The ends lost 4 bases at V and 0 bases at J; junction bases unmatched: 17. The chain's CDR3 is CASSPIPTGGPTSSGANVLTF. Here the CDR3 DNA reads TGCGCCAGCAGCCCCATCCCAACAGGGGGTCCCACAAGCTCTGGGGCCAACGTCCTGACTTTC.

This chain uses TRBV29-1 with TRBJ2-5; D is undetermined. V was trimmed by 4 bases and J by 5 bases, leaving 11 bases between them. The CDR3 spans 12 residues. Germline loops: CDR1 SQVTM, CDR2 ANQGSEA. CDR3 region: CSVAFSPETQYF. Written as DNA, the CDR3 is TGCAGCGTTGCGTTCAGTCCGGAGACCCAGTACTTC.

Only a few counts were recorded for this clone. The rearrangement uses TRBV5-5 and TRBJ1-1, with D unclear. Germline values: CDR1 SGHKS, CDR2 YYEKEE (reference sequence). Trimming took 0 bases from V and 3 from J, leaving 6 bases between them. The CDR3 runs to 13 residues. The DNA of the CDR3 is TGTGCCAGCAGCTTGGGGGCCTACACTGAAGCTTTCTTT. Encoded protein: CASSLGAYTEAFF.

V and J are TRBV27 and TRBJ2-7; D call uncertain. V gave up 2 bases and J gave up 0 bases, with 11 bases separating them. The CDR3 covers 15 residues. Germline V lookup: CDR1 MNHEY, CDR2 SMNVEV (reference sequence). The CDR3: CASSLGGASSYEQYF. CDR3 nucleotide sequence: TGTGCCAGCAGTTTAGGCGGTGCTAGCTCCTACGAGCAGTACTTC.

DNA of the CDR3: TGTGCCAGCAGCCCCGGAGGGGACCGGGGCGGGGAAAAACTGTTTTTT. Translation: CASSPGGDRGGEKLFF. The rearrangement uses TRBV13 and TRBJ1-4; a possible D gene is TRBD1 (5 bases). Germline lookup yields CDR1 PRHDT and CDR2 FYEKMQ (reference sequence). The CDR3 sequence is 16 residues long. Trimming stripped 5 bases from V and 8 bases from J, with 21 bases between.

The chain combines TRBV28 with TRBJ2-7; D perhaps matches TRBD1 (6 bases). This CDR3 is 15 amino acids long. CDR1 and CDR2 from the germline V gene are MDHEN and SYDVKM. V lost 5 bases and J lost 0, with 14 bases in between. The CDR3 loop is CASSPRTDISYEQYF. As DNA, the CDR3 is TGTGCCAGCAGTCCCCGGACAGATATCTCCTACGAGCAGTACTTC.

The rearrangement joins TRBV9 to TRBJ1-1; TRBD1 matches 9 bases. The CDR3 spans 15 residues. The trim removed 3 bases at V and 4 bases at J, leaving 7 bases unmatched. The V gene's germline CDR1 is SGDLS and CDR2 YYNGEE. CDR3 region: CASSATRQGVTEAFF. CDR3 nucleotides: TGTGCCAGCAGCGCCACTAGACAGGGGGTCACTGAAGCTTTCTTT. Supplemented by reference TRBV9 and TRBJ1-1, the full variable domain reads DSGVTQTPKHLITATGQRVTLRCSPRSGDLSVYWYQQSLDQGLQFLIQYYNGEERAKGNILERFSAQQFPDLHSELNLSSLELGDSALYFCASSATRQGVTEAFFGQGTRLTVV.

The V call is TRBV27, the J call TRBJ2-1, with 9 bases fitting TRBD2. Germline CDR1 and CDR2: MNHEY and SMNVEV (reference sequence). J was trimmed by 7 bases and V by 5 bases; bases with no gene match: 9. The CDR3 runs 15 residues. CDR3 sequence: CASSIIAGVGNEQFF. The DNA for the CDR3 is TGTGCCAGCAGTATTATAGCGGGAGTGGGGAATGAGCAGTTCTTC.

This chain joins TRBV6-1 and TRBJ1-2, with 11 bases lining up with TRBD1. Germline CDR1 and CDR2: MNHNS and SASEGT. V shed 8 bases, J shed 8 bases, and the junction held 10 bases outside the gene matches. This CDR3 contains 14 residues. In nucleotides, the CDR3 is TGTGCCAGCGCGCGAGCGGGACAGGGGGGCGGCTACACCTTC. Its protein is CASARAGQGGGYTF.

This chain connects TRBV7-9 to TRBJ2-5; D is unclear. The CDR3 loop spans 14 amino acids. The germline gives CDR1 SEHNR, CDR2 FQNEAQ (reference sequence). V was pared by 10 bases and J by 2 bases, with 17 bases between. The CDR3 sequence is CAIVETVLQETQYF. In DNA, the CDR3 is TGTGCCATCGTTGAAACAGTTCTTCAAGAGACCCAGTACTTC.

The rearrangement links TRBV25-1 to TRBJ2-2, with TRBD2 identical over 9 bases. Germline CDR1 is MGHDK and CDR2 is SYGVNS. With 3 bases clipped from V and 10 bases from J, the junction kept 12 bases outside the gene matches. The CDR3 consists of 16 residues. As DNA, the CDR3 is TGTGCCAGCAGTGATCGAAGTGCGGGGGGGAAGGAGGAGCTGTTTTTT. Amino acid sequence: CASSDRSAGGKEELFF.

The chain is built from TRBV30 and TRBJ1-1; possible D gene TRBD1, 6 bases. This CDR3 is built from 12 residues. Trimming cost V 2 bases and J 7 bases, with 11 bases left between them. Per germline, CDR1 GTSNPN and CDR2 SVGIG (reference sequence). The CDR3 DNA reads TGTGCCTGGAGTCCTCGACAGGTTGAAGCTTTCTTT. Amino acids: CAWSPRQVEAFF.

The chain has TRBV14 and TRBJ1-6; no firm D call. Trimming removed 0 bases at V and 10 bases at J, with 10 bases between. CDR3 length equals 14 residues. Germline CDR1 and CDR2: SGHDN and FVKESK. CDR3 bases: TGTGCCAGCAGCCAAGAAACAGTTGTCTCACCCCTCCACTTT. This encodes CASSQETVVSPLHF.

The chain is built from TRBV11-2 and TRBJ1-4; 7 bases are shared with TRBD1. There are 14 residues in the CDR3. Losses at the gene ends were 6 bases for V and 2 bases for J; bases not matched to a gene: 3. The V gene's germline CDR1 is SGHAT and CDR2 FQNNGV. The CDR3 region has the DNA TGTGCCAGCAGGCCGACAGGGACTAATGAAAAACTGTTTTTT. Its protein is CASRPTGTNEKLFF.

The J gene is TRBJ2-7, the V gene TRBV28; TRBD2 is a possible D gene (5 bases). The V and J ends lost 4 bases and 2 bases respectively, with 12 bases between them. The length of the CDR3 is 14 residues. Germline CDR1 MDHEN, CDR2 SYDVKM. The CDR3 region is CASSSQLATYEQYF. Here the CDR3 DNA reads TGTGCCAGCAGTTCGCAATTAGCGACCTACGAGCAGTACTTC.

V and J are TRBV6-1 and TRBJ2-7; TRBD2 matches at 7 bases. V gave up 4 bases and J gave up 4 bases; unmatched junction bases: 7. The V gene's germline CDR1 is MNHNS and CDR2 SASEGT. The CDR3 spans 14 residues. CDR3 sequence (DNA): TGTGCCAGCAGTGCGCGGGAGCCCCCATACGAGCAGTACTTC. Encoded protein: CASSAREPPYEQYF.

This clone was detected only a few times. The chain's CDR3 is CASSRTRGGGELFF. CDR3 in DNA: TGTGCCAGCAGCCGGACCCGGGGGGGCGGGGAGCTGTTTTTT. V is TRBV5-4 and J is TRBJ2-2; 8 nucleotides align to TRBD2. The V gene's germline CDR1 is SGHNT and CDR2 YYREEE (reference sequence). This CDR3 is built from 14 residues. J lost 7 bases, V lost 4 bases, and 6 bases had no gene match.

In nucleotides, the CDR3 is TGTGCCAGCAGCCTGCCGACGGACAGGCAGCAAACTACGAACACCGGGGAGCTGTTTTTT. It is translated as CASSLPTDRQQTTNTGELFF. V gene TRBV5-4 combines with J gene TRBJ2-2, with 7 bases identical to TRBD1. Germline V gene lookup returns CDR1 SGHNT and CDR2 YYREEE (reference sequence). The CDR3 is 20 residues long. V dropped 4 bases and J dropped 0; count of bases not matched to a gene: 18.

The chain is built from TRBV18 and TRBJ2-5; 9 bases are shared with TRBD2. V dropped 3 bases and J dropped 1; count of bases not matched to a gene: 9. The germline CDR1 and CDR2 sequences are KGHSH and LQKENI. The CDR3 loop spans 17 amino acids. Written as DNA, the CDR3 is TGTGCCAGCTCACCCCTGCGGGAGGGGGTGGCCCAAGAGACCCAGTACTTC. As protein: CASSPLREGVAQETQYF. The variable domain in full, completed from reference TRBV18 and TRBJ2-5, reads NAGVMQNPRHLVRRRGQEARLRCSPMKGHSHVYWYRQLPEEGLKFMVYLQKENIIDESGMPKERFSAEFPKEGPSILRIQQVVRGDSAAYFCASSPLREGVAQETQYFGPGTRLLVL.

This chain joins TRBV7-2 and TRBJ1-3; maybe TRBD1 (5 bases). The ends were cut back, 5 bases at V and 4 bases at J, with 15 bases in the middle. Germline V CDR1 and CDR2: SGHTA, FQGNSA. The CDR3 totals 15 residues. The CDR3 region is CASSPGGGVGNTIYF. CDR3 in DNA: TGTGCCAGCAGCCCCGGGGGAGGGGTCGGAAACACCATATATTTT. Filled out from reference TRBV7-2 and TRBJ1-3, the complete variable domain reads GAGVSQSPSNKVTEKGKDVELRCDPISGHTALYWYRQSLGQGLEFLIYFQGNSAPDKSGLPSDRFSAERTGGSVSTLTIQRTQQEDSAVYLCASSPGGGVGNTIYFGEGSWLTVV.

J is TRBJ2-7 and V is TRBV5-6, with TRBD2 matching over 10 bases. Per the germline V gene, CDR1 is SGHDT and CDR2 is YYEEEE. The CDR3 loop spans 15 amino acids. The V gene end was trimmed by 3 bases and the J gene end by 6 bases; junction bases not matched to a gene: 9. As DNA, the CDR3 is TGTGCCAGCAGCTCCCCTGAGCGGGAGGGCCCCGAGCAGTACTTC. Residues: CASSSPEREGPEQYF.

This sequence joins TRBV14 and TRBJ2-7, with 10 bases aligning to TRBD2. Per the germline V gene, CDR1 is SGHDN and CDR2 is FVKESK. Trimming removed 3 bases from V and 4 bases from J; junction bases left unmatched: 3. The CDR3 is made up of 14 amino acids. Here the CDR3 reads CASSQTLAGYEQYF. The CDR3 DNA follows: TGTGCCAGCAGCCAGACACTAGCGGGATACGAGCAGTACTTC. The complete variable domain, with remaining parts taken from reference TRBV14 and TRBJ2-7, reads EAGVTQFPSHSVIEKGQTVTLRCDPISGHDNLYWYRRVMGKEIKFLLHFVKESKQDESGMPNNRFLAERTGGTYSTLKVQPAELEDSGVYFCASSQTLAGYEQYFGPGTRLTVT.

V usage is TRBV4-1 and J usage is TRBJ2-2, with a tentative D call TRBD1 (5 bases). This CDR3 has 15 amino acids. CDR1 and CDR2 from the germline V gene are MGHRA and YSYEKL. Trimming removed 4 bases from V and 7 bases from J, with 16 bases in between. CDR3 protein: CASSPFPKGLGELFF. DNA for the CDR3: TGCGCCAGCAGCCCCTTCCCGAAGGGGCTCGGGGAGCTGTTTTTT.